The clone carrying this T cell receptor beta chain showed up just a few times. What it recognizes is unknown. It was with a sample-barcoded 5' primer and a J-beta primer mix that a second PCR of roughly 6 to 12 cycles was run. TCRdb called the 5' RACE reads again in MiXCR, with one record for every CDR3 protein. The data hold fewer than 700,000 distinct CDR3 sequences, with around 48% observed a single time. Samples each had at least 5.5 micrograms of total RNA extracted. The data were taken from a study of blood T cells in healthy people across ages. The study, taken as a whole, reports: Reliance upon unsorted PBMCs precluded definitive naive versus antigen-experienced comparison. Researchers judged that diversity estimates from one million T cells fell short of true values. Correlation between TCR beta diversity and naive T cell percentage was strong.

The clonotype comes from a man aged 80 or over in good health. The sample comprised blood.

The CDR3 protein is CASSVDPGKGFYGYTF. The CDR3 bases are TGTGCCAGCAGCGTAGATCCAGGGAAGGGGTTCTATGGCTACACCTTC. The chain links TRBV9 to TRBJ1-2; D might be TRBD1 (5 bases). The germline gives CDR1 SGDLS, CDR2 YYNGEE. The CDR3 has 16 amino acids. V shed 0 bases and J shed 4 bases, with 16 bases lying between them.